This T cell receptor (beta chain) was recorded in a study of T cell changes during pregnancy in multiple sclerosis. Clones were read by immunoSEQ multiplex PCR, and TCRdb kept only the in-frame ones, dropping some. This table has tens of thousands of clones, almost 90% appearing once. The ends were cut back, 0 bases at V and 2 bases at J, with 6 bases in the middle. The germline V gene encodes CDR1 SGDLS and CDR2 YYNGEE. This CDR3 spans 14 amino acids. This receptor was obtained from a female donor in good health, enrolled as a control in a pregnancy study. The chain combines TRBV9 with TRBJ1-5; D is undetermined. The sequencing used peripheral blood, collected after pregnancy. CDR3 residues: CASSVGGGNQPQHF. The CDR3 region has the DNA TGTGCCAGCAGCGTAGGTGGAGGCAATCAGCCCCAGCATTTT.